This is a list of T cell receptor beta chains from one sample in a study of shared clonotypes between healthy human individuals. TCRdb keeps only in-frame clones here, not all; method: immunoSEQ multiplex PCR. The table lists about 2.1 million clones, about 94% of them singletons. The sequenced sample was naive CD8+ T cells from PBMCs. These receptors were taken from a man aged 18-30 years in good health. Some clones in this sample may be carry-over from other donors' samples. CDR3s include the opening cysteine and the closing phenylalanine or tryptophan. The order of the fields is clone size, D gene, V gene, J gene, CDR3 DNA, CDR3 protein. D genes are given only for firm matches. For some rows the clone size is stated as once, few or many, or as a class when expanded; others skip it.

>once|TRBD2|TRBV25-1|TRBJ2-7
TGTGCCAGCAGTGAATGGGGGGGGACCTACGAGCAGTACTTC
CASSEWGGTYEQYF
>.|.|TRBV4-1|TRBJ1-6
TGCGCCAGCAGCCACCCACCTGGGGTTCGTTCACCCCTCCACTTT
CASSHPPGVRSPLHF
>.|.|TRBV29-1|TRBJ1-2
TGCAGCGTTGATCTCGGCTATGGCTACACCTTC
CSVDLGYGYTF
>.|.|TRBV5-8|TRBJ2-7
TGTGCCAGCAGCTTGCCCTACGAGCAGTACTTC
CASSLPYEQYF
>.|TRBD1|TRBV11-2|TRBJ2-3
TGTGCCAGCAGCCCATCGGGGACAGACGCAGATACGCAGTATTTT
CASSPSGTDADTQYF
>.|.|TRBV15|TRBJ2-7
TGTGCCACCAGCCCGTATCCAGAAACCTACGAGCAGTACTTC
CATSPYPETYEQYF
>.|TRBD2|TRBV30|TRBJ2-7
TGTGCCTGGAGTCTAGCGGGTTTCCCCTACGAGCAGTACTTC
CAWSLAGFPYEQYF
>.|.|TRBV27|TRBJ2-1
TGTGCCAGCAGTTTAGCCCCCGGTCCCGGCCTCAATGAGCAGTTCTTC
CASSLAPGPGLNEQFF
>.|TRBD2|TRBV11-2|TRBJ2-3
TGTGCCAGCAGCTTAATTCAGGGACTAGCGGGAGATACGCAGTATTTT
CASSLIQGLAGDTQYF
>.|.|TRBV12-5|TRBJ1-5
TGTGCTAGTGGGGGTGATAATCAGCCCCAGCATTTT
CASGGDNQPQHF
>.|TRBD1|TRBV4-3|TRBJ1-2
TGCGCCAGCAGCGAGACAGGGTACGGGATAAACTATGGCTACACCTTC
CASSETGYGINYGYTF
>.|TRBD2|TRBV27|TRBJ2-2
TGTGCCAGCAGTACCGGACTAGCGGGGACCGGGGAGCTGTTTTTT
CASSTGLAGTGELFF
>.|.|TRBV7-9|TRBJ1-2
TGTGCCAGCAGCTTAGCGCATGGGGGGCAGCCTTATGGCTACACCTTC
CASSLAHGGQPYGYTF
>.|.|TRBV4-1|TRBJ2-1
TGCGCCAGCAGTAGGACAGTGGCTAATGAGCAGTTCTTC
CASSRTVANEQFF
>once|.|TRBV27|TRBJ2-7
TGTGCCAGCGGCCCGGACATCTCCTACGAGCAGTACTTC
CASGPDISYEQYF
>once|TRBD2|TRBV5-1|TRBJ2-7
TGCGCCAGCAGCCCCGGGGGGGGATATATCGAGCAGTACTTC
CASSPGGGYIEQYF
>once|.|TRBV28|TRBJ2-7
TGTGCCAGCAGTTCCCCGAGAGAAGAAATTTTCTACGAGCAGTACTTC
CASSSPREEIFYEQYF
>.|TRBD2|TRBV25-1|TRBJ2-2
TGTGCCAGCAGACTCGGACTAGCGGGAGCCCCCGGGGAGCTGTTTTTT
CASRLGLAGAPGELFF
>.|.|TRBV4-1|TRBJ2-7
TGCGCCAGCAGCCAGGAGAAGGTAGGGGACGAGCAGTACTTC
CASSQEKVGDEQYF